This paragraph covers one T cell receptor (beta chain) sequence. The sample originates from a study of T-cell reconstitution after alpha-beta-depleted transplantation in children. The J segment lost 5 bases and the V segment lost 5 bases, leaving 15 bases of the junction unmatched. CDR3 length: 17 amino acids. Germline V gene lookup returns CDR1 SGHVS and CDR2 FQNEAQ. Molecular barcoding with unique molecular identifiers was used for the TCRbeta library. From the PCR reads, TCRdb called clonotypes with MiXCR, one entry per CDR3 protein. The table shows 190,000 or so distinct CDR3 sequences, with just under 6.5% occurring only once.

The chain recombines TRBV7-8 with TRBJ1-5, with TRBD1 matching 7 bases. This receptor was identified in a girl under three years old with combined immunodeficiency, due to receive a stem cell transplant. The source material was PBMCs, sampled before TCRalphabeta/CD19-depleted stem cell transplant. CDR3 nucleotide sequence: TGTGCCAGCAGCGGGTGGGGTATGAGGGGGCGAGATCAGCCCCAGCATTTT. Its protein product is CASSGWGMRGRDQPQHF.